This T cell receptor beta chain originates from a study of blood T cell repertoires in COVID-19. CDR1 is SGHTA, CDR2 FQGNSA, per germline. The ends were cut back, 4 bases at V and 7 bases at J, with 14 bases in the middle. The length of the CDR3 is 14 residues. The assay was immunoSEQ multiplex PCR, and TCRdb's table has in-frame clones only and misses some. The sample records roughly 260,000 clones, 80% to 95% being singletons. The material sequenced was PBMCs or T cells enriched from blood (not recorded which). This chain connects TRBV7-2 to TRBJ2-1, with D possibly being TRBD1 (6 bases). The origin of this receptor is a woman younger than 30 who had recovered from COVID-19. CDR3: CASSSGQLWNEQFF. The CDR3 DNA is TGTGCCAGCAGCTCAGGACAGCTTTGGAATGAGCAGTTCTTC.